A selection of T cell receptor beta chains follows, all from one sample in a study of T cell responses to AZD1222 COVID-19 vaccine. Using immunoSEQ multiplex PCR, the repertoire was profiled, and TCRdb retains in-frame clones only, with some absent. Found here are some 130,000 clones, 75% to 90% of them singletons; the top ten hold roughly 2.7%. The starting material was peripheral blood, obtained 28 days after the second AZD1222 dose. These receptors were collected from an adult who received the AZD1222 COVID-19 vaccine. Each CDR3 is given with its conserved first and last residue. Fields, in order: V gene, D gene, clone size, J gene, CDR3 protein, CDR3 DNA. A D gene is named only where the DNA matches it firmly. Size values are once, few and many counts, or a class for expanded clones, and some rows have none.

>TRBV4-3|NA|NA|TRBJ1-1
CASSQVAMNTEAFF
TGCGCCAGCAGCCAAGTGGCCATGAACACTGAAGCTTTCTTT
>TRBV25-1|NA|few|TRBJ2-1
CASSEYGYNEQFF
TGTGCCAGCAGTGAATACGGCTACAATGAGCAGTTCTTC
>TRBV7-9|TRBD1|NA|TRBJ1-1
CASSLTGEAEAFF
TGTGCCAGCAGCCTCACAGGGGAGGCTGAAGCTTTCTTT
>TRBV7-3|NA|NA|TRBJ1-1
CASSLGRGNTEAFF
TGTGCCAGCAGCTTAGGCAGGGGGAACACTGAAGCTTTCTTT
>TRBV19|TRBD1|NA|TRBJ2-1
CASSPGTGGGQQFF
TGTGCCAGTAGTCCAGGGACAGGGGGCGGACAGCAGTTCTTC
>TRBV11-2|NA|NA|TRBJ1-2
CASSLVGGNYGYTF
TGTGCCAGCAGCTTAGTAGGGGGGAACTATGGCTACACCTTC
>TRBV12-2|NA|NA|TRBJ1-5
CASRPREEQRDNQPQHF
TGTGCAAGTCGCCCAAGGGAGGAGCAGCGAGACAATCAGCCCCAGCATTTT
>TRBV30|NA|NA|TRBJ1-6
CAWSVEGRPLHF
TGTGCCTGGAGTGTAGAGGGGAGGCCCCTCCACTTT
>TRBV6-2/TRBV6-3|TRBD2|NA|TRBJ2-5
CASSYGGGGQETQYF
TGTGCCAGCAGTTACGGTGGCGGGGGCCAAGAGACCCAGTACTTC
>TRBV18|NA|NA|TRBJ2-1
CASSPRTASLYNEQFF
TGTGCCAGCTCACCGCGGACAGCGTCATTATACAATGAGCAGTTCTTC
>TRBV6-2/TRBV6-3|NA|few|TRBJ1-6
CASSSGHDIGSPLHF
TGTGCCAGCAGTTCGGGACACGACATAGGGTCACCCCTCCACTTT
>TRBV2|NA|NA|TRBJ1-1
CASSDRTEAFF
TGTGCCAGCAGTGATAGGACTGAAGCTTTCTTT
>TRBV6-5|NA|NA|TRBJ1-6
CASSSVGAGNSPLHF
TGTGCCAGCAGTTCAGTGGGAGCGGGGAATTCACCCCTCCACTTT
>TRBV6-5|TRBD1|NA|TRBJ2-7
CASRTAGTGTHEQYF
TGTGCCAGCAGGACAGCCGGGACAGGGACCCACGAGCAGTACTTC
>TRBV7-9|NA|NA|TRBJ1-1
CASSSPNTEAFF
TGTGCCAGCAGCTCCCCAAACACTGAAGCTTTCTTT
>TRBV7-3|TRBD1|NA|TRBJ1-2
CASSLNAGTGPSSYTF
TGTGCCAGCAGCTTAAACGCCGGGACAGGGCCCTCTAGCTACACCTTC